What follows is one T cell receptor (beta chain) and its context. This record comes from a study of Ad26.COV2.S vaccination and SARS-CoV-2 variants. The treatment is: roughly 18 received Ad26.COV2.S at low or high dose, single or two shots; 5 received placebo; per-sample allocation not given. Specimen acquisition occurred on day 63 following the initial vaccine or placebo injection. A Boston donor was an adult aged 18-55 years. There are 16 residues in the CDR3. Losses at the gene ends were 4 bases for V and 4 bases for J; bases not matched to a gene: 8. From germline, CDR1 is SEHNR and CDR2 FQNEAQ (reference sequence). The table came from immunoSEQ multiplex PCR; TCRdb's copy has only in-frame clones and leaves some out. This sample has 250,000 or so clones; around 88% occur once, and the top ten carry approximately 3%.

V gene TRBV7-9 combines with J gene TRBJ2-4, with TRBD1 matching over 9 bases. The receptor's source is a person aged 18 to 65 who received the Ad26.COV2.S COVID-19 vaccine or a placebo. The sequencing used peripheral blood, collected in a trial of Ad26.COV2.S vaccine versus placebo. CDR3: CASSSGWDREKNIQYF. In nucleotides, the CDR3 is TGTGCCAGCAGCTCGGGATGGGACAGGGAGAAAAACATTCAGTACTTC.